These 21 T cell receptor beta chains originate from one sample sequenced in a study. A single record per CDR3 protein comes from TCRdb applying MiXCR to the RT-PCR reads. The sample has approximately 720,000 distinct CDR3 sequences; around 14% are singletons. Sequenced sample: memory CD4+ T cells from blood. These receptor sequences come from a female donor in good health, serving as a healthy control.

This clonotype has a count of ten or more. This chain joins TRBV20-1 and TRBJ1-2; 8 nucleotides align to TRBD1. CDR3 length: 15 amino acids. CDR1 and CDR2 (germline): DFQATT, SNEGSKA (reference sequence). V was pared by 4 bases and J by 5 bases, with 12 bases of the junction left unmatched. Here the CDR3 reads CSATQGDRLIYGYTF. The CDR3 DNA sequence: TGCAGTGCTACCCAGGGGGACAGGCTTATATATGGCTACACCTTC.

This clonotype appeared a few times. This sequence joins TRBV4-1 and TRBJ2-1, with a weak D call TRBD1 (5 bases). The CDR3 is 14 amino acids. V lost 1 base, J lost 4 bases, and 8 bases lay in between. Germline values: CDR1 MGHRA, CDR2 YSYEKL. Here the CDR3 DNA reads TGCGCCAGCAGCCAAGGGGGCGTTTACAATGAGCAGTTCTTC. This translates into CASSQGGVYNEQFF.

This clonotype was seen a few times. The chain combines TRBV6-2 or TRBV6-3 with TRBJ2-7, with D possibly being TRBD1 (5 bases). The CDR3 loop spans 14 amino acids. Trimming left V 5 bases short and J 1 base short, with 12 bases between. Germline V lookup: CDR1 MNHEY, CDR2 SVGEGT. The CDR3 is CASSPPAGSYEQYF. For the CDR3, the DNA is TGTGCCAGCAGTCCCCCGGCAGGGTCCTACGAGCAGTACTTC.

V gene TRBV4-1 combines with J gene TRBJ2-1; TRBD2 matches at 11 bases. The ends lost 0 bases at V and 7 bases at J; junction bases unmatched: 8. Germline-derived CDR1 and CDR2 are MGHRA and YSYEKL. This CDR3 spans 17 amino acids. The chain's CDR3 is CASSQDITPSGRNEQFF. CDR3 coding DNA: TGCGCCAGCAGCCAAGATATTACTCCTAGCGGGAGGAATGAGCAGTTCTTC.

This clonotype was recorded a few times. This chain joins TRBV9 and TRBJ2-1; D is unclear. V was shortened by 4 bases and J by 8 bases, with 13 bases between the two germline ends. The CDR3 is 13 amino acids. Germline-derived CDR1 and CDR2 are SGDLS and YYNGEE. The CDR3 DNA is TGTGCCAGCAGCCCCTCTCACCGGGATGAGCAGTTCTTC. Translation: CASSPSHRDEQFF.

The rearrangement joins TRBV29-1 to TRBJ2-7, with D maybe TRBD1 (6 bases). This CDR3 spans 11 amino acids. Germline V gene sequence: CDR1 SQVTM, CDR2 ANQGSEA. Trimming removed 6 bases from V and 7 bases from J, with 13 bases in between. CDR3 in amino acids: CSVGQGLEQYF. CDR3 DNA sequence: TGCAGCGTGGGGCAGGGGCTTGAGCAGTACTTC.

On this clonotype itself: The junction departs from germline at one end; a sequencing error may be responsible. The chain carries TRBV28 and TRBJ2-7, with 7 bases matching TRBD2. The CDR3 is 12 residues long. Germline values: CDR1 MDHEN, CDR2 SYDVKM. The CDR3 region is CASKEPGLNALF. DNA of the CDR3: TGTGCCAGCAAGGAGCCGGGACTAAACGCCCTCTTC.

This clonotype was seen at least ten times. This sequence joins TRBV12-3 or TRBV12-4 and TRBJ2-3; TRBD2 agrees at 7 bases. The CDR3 loop spans 14 amino acids. J lost 6 bases, V lost 6 bases, and 9 bases had no gene match. In nucleotides, the CDR3 is TGTGCCAGCAGCCCGAGCGGGATCCTCGATACGCAGTATTTT. Translated: CASSPSGILDTQYF.

The chain combines TRBV20-1 with TRBJ1-2; D possibly corresponds to TRBD1 (6 bases). This CDR3 is 13 amino acids long. Trimming left V 2 bases short and J 3 bases short, with 10 bases between. CDR1 is DFQATT and CDR2 is SNEGSKA in the germline V gene (reference sequence). CDR3 sequence (DNA): TGCAGTGCTAGATTAGGGGGAGACTATGGCTACACCTTC. Encoded protein: CSARLGGDYGYTF.

The V gene is TRBV20-1, the J gene TRBJ2-1, with D tentatively TRBD2 (6 bases). Trimming stripped 6 bases from V and 5 bases from J, with 20 bases between. Germline CDR1 and CDR2: DFQATT and SNEGSKA (reference sequence). The CDR3 has 15 residues. The CDR3 here is CSAGSVAGSDNEQFF. In DNA, the CDR3 is TGCAGTGCCGGCTCCGTGGCGGGAAGCGACAATGAGCAGTTCTTC.

There are many counts of this clonotype. This chain links TRBV7-2 with TRBJ2-7; TRBD2 matches at 9 bases. CDR3 length: 17 residues. In germline, CDR1 is SGHTA, CDR2 FQGNSA. The junction had 11 bases not matched to a gene; V was cut back by 4 bases and J by 1 base. CDR3 region: CASSYYTLAGSSYEQYF. The DNA for the CDR3 is TGTGCCAGCAGCTACTATACTCTAGCGGGATCGTCCTACGAGCAGTACTTC. The full variable domain, in which reference TRBV7-2 and TRBJ2-7 provide the parts outside the CDR3, is GAGVSQSPSNKVTEKGKDVELRCDPISGHTALYWYRQSLGQGLEFLIYFQGNSAPDKSGLPSDRFSAERTGGSVSTLTIQRTQQEDSAVYLCASSYYTLAGSSYEQYFGPGTRLTVT.

This chain uses TRBV18 with TRBJ2-1; D gene uncertain. The germline V gene has CDR1 KGHSH and CDR2 LQKENI. V lost 3 bases and J lost 7, with 10 bases in between. The CDR3 totals 13 residues. The CDR3 DNA is TGTGCCAGCTCACCCCTAAAGTGGAATGAGCAGTTCTTC. Its translation: CASSPLKWNEQFF. Supplemented by reference TRBV18 and TRBJ2-1, the full variable domain reads NAGVMQNPRHLVRRRGQEARLRCSPMKGHSHVYWYRQLPEEGLKFMVYLQKENIIDESGMPKERFSAEFPKEGPSILRIQQVVRGDSAAYFCASSPLKWNEQFFGPGTRLTVL.

Many counts were recorded for this clonotype. The chain couples TRBV27 to TRBJ1-2; 7 bases are shared with TRBD1. CDR1 and CDR2 from the germline V gene are MNHEY and SMNVEV (reference sequence). The ends lost 6 bases at V and 6 bases at J; junction bases unmatched: 7. The CDR3 totals 13 residues. Written as DNA, the CDR3 is TGTGCCAGCAGAACGACAGGGAAGGATGGCTACACCTTC. It yields the protein CASRTTGKDGYTF.

This clonotype was detected only a few times. The rearrangement uses TRBV6-1 and TRBJ2-1, with D uncertain. The CDR3 spans 13 residues. Between the trimmed V and J ends, which lost 4 bases and 8 bases, there was a span of 12 bases. Germline CDR1 is MNHNS and CDR2 is SASEGT. This CDR3 is CASSAKPVDEQFF. DNA of the CDR3: TGTGCCAGCAGTGCGAAGCCCGTGGATGAGCAGTTCTTC.

This clonotype has at least ten counts. This chain uses TRBV10-3 with TRBJ2-3, with D possibly called TRBD1 or TRBD2 (5 bases each). The CDR3 extends over 14 amino acids. The V end lost 6 bases, the J end lost 3 bases, and 13 bases lay between the germline ends. Germline loops: CDR1 ENHRY, CDR2 SYGVKD. CDR3 DNA: TGTGCCATCAGCCGGGACCCGAGTACAGATACGCAGTATTTT. Encoded protein: CAISRDPSTDTQYF.

The chain couples TRBV20-1 to TRBJ2-7; D call uncertain. CDR1 and CDR2 from the germline V gene are DFQATT and SNEGSKA (reference sequence). V was cut by 3 bases and J by 0 bases, with 9 bases left in between. There are 13 residues in the CDR3. CDR3 region: CSASLGNSYEQYF. The DNA for the CDR3 is TGCAGTGCTAGTCTAGGGAACTCCTACGAGCAGTACTTC.

This clonotype was picked up a small number of times. J is TRBJ2-2 and V is TRBV4-3; TRBD1 matches at 7 bases. V shed 4 bases and J 7 bases; nucleotides not matched to a gene: 15. CDR1 LGHNA and CDR2 YSLEER come from the germline V gene. The CDR3 is made up of 17 amino acids. CDR3: CASSLEGPLYRGGELFF. As DNA, the CDR3 is TGCGCCAGCAGCCTAGAGGGACCTCTCTACAGGGGCGGGGAGCTGTTTTTT.

This clonotype was seen a few times. This chain joins TRBV6-6 and TRBJ2-7; 7 positions match TRBD2. Losses at the gene ends were 2 bases for V and 5 bases for J; bases not matched to a gene: 12. This CDR3 is built from 16 residues. CDR1 MNHNY and CDR2 SVGAGI come from the germline V gene (reference sequence). As DNA, the CDR3 is TGTGCCAGCAGTTACAGTATGGCTAGCGGTGCCCACGAGCAGTACTTC. Its protein product is CASSYSMASGAHEQYF.

This sequence joins TRBV9 and TRBJ1-1; D gene uncertain. V was pared by 0 bases and J by 9 bases, with 12 bases between. CDR3 length: 13 residues. Per germline, CDR1 SGDLS and CDR2 YYNGEE. The CDR3 reads CASSVALETKAFF. In nucleotides, the CDR3 is TGTGCCAGCAGCGTAGCTTTGGAGACAAAAGCTTTCTTT.

The chain uses TRBV9 and TRBJ1-4, with 11 nucleotides matching TRBD1. J was trimmed by 4 bases and V by 0 bases; bases with no gene match: 5. Germline V gene data show CDR1 as SGDLS and CDR2 as YYNGEE. The CDR3 spans 17 residues. CDR3 amino acids: CASSVGGQGALNEKLFF. In nucleotides, the CDR3 is TGTGCCAGCAGCGTAGGCGGACAGGGGGCCCTTAATGAAAAACTGTTTTTT. The full variable domain, rest sourced from reference TRBV9 and TRBJ1-4, is DSGVTQTPKHLITATGQRVTLRCSPRSGDLSVYWYQQSLDQGLQFLIQYYNGEERAKGNILERFSAQQFPDLHSELNLSSLELGDSALYFCASSVGGQGALNEKLFFGSGTQLSVL.

This clonotype was counted only a few times. The chain couples TRBV12-3 or TRBV12-4 to TRBJ1-2; 8 bases line up with TRBD1. The CDR3 spans 14 residues. Trimming cost V 4 bases and J 6 bases; bases outside gene matches: 7. In nucleotides, the CDR3 is TGTGCCAGCAGTTCCCCAGGGGGCGCAAATGGCTACACCTTC. Its translation: CASSSPGGANGYTF.